This T cell receptor (beta chain) is from a study of blood T cell repertoires in COVID-19. The germline CDR1 and CDR2 sequences are SGDLS and YYNGEE. This CDR3 is 18 amino acids long. V lost 3 bases and J lost 0, with 16 bases in between. In the original processing: Amplification of reference gene primers was used by the study to estimate nucleated cell counts. The assay was immunoSEQ multiplex PCR, and TCRdb's table has in-frame clones only and misses some. V and J calls and clone size are those listed in that table; D and trimming were worked out from the DNA. Counted here are 98,000 or so clones, 90% to 95% occurring once; the ten biggest clones make up roughly 6%.

The chain has TRBV9 and TRBJ1-6, with a weak D call TRBD1 (6 bases). The TCR sequence derives from a human donor in a cohort sampled during active COVID-19. Material: peripheral blood. CDR3 residues: CASSAPGTTSSYNSPLHF. The CDR3 bases are TGTGCCAGCAGCGCTCCCGGGACAACGAGCTCCTATAATTCACCCCTCCACTTT.